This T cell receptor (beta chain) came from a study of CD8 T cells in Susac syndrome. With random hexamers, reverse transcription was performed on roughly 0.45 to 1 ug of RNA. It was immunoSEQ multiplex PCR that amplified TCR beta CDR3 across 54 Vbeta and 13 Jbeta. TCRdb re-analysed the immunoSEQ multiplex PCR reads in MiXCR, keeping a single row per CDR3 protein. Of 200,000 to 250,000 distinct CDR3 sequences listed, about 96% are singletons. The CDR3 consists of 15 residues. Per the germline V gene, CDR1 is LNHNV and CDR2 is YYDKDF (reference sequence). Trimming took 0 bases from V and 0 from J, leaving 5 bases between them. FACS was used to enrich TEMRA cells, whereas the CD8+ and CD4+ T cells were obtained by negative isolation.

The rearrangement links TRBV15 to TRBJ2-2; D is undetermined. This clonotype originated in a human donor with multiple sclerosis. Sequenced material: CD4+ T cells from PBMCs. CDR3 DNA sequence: TGTGCCACCAGCAGAGATATTTCGAACACCGGGGAGCTGTTTTTT. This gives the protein CATSRDISNTGELFF.